Following are 19 T cell receptor beta chains from one sample sequenced in a study of CD8 T cells in Susac syndrome. When the RNA was reverse transcribed, random hexamers were used with an input of about 0.45 to 1 ug. TCRdb used MiXCR to reprocess the immunoSEQ multiplex PCR reads, holding one entry per CDR3 protein. The sample lists 100,000 to 150,000 distinct CDR3 sequences; 90% to 95% were seen once. Sequenced material: CD4+ T cells from PBMCs. These receptors all come from a human donor in good health.

This clonotype appeared a few times. This chain joins TRBV29-1 and TRBJ2-7, with D perhaps matching TRBD2 (5 bases). Germline V lookup: CDR1 SQVTM, CDR2 ANQGSEA. Trimming removed 4 bases from V and 0 bases from J, with 10 bases in between. CDR3 length equals 13 residues. The CDR3 is CSVAQGSSYEQYF. DNA for the CDR3: TGCAGCGTTGCCCAAGGGAGCTCCTACGAGCAGTACTTC.

The chain employs TRBV5-1 and TRBJ1-4, with 9 bases aligning to TRBD1. This CDR3 is built from 15 residues. Germline CDR1 reads SGHRS; CDR2 reads YFSETQ. With 4 bases clipped from V and 5 bases from J, the junction kept 6 bases outside the gene matches. The CDR3 nucleotides are TGCGCCAGCAGCATCTCCGGGACAGGGAATGAAAAACTGTTTTTT. Translation: CASSISGTGNEKLFF.

This chain connects TRBV2 to TRBJ1-3; D may be TRBD1 (6 bases). Germline V gene lookup returns CDR1 SNHLY and CDR2 FYNNEI. The CDR3 sequence is 13 residues long. V lost 7 bases and J lost 7, with 14 bases in between. The CDR3 DNA reads TGTGCCAGCAAAAACAGGGAAGGGAACACCATATATTTT. Its translation: CASKNREGNTIYF.

The rearrangement uses TRBV28 and TRBJ2-2, with D possibly matching TRBD2 (7 bases). Looked up from germline, CDR1 is MDHEN and CDR2 is SYDVKM. Trimming took 6 bases from V and 0 from J, leaving 11 bases between them. The CDR3 covers 15 residues. In DNA form, the CDR3 reads TGTGCCAGCAGGGGGGGGGCTTCGAACACCGGGGAGCTGTTTTTT. Translating gives CASRGGASNTGELFF.

The chain uses TRBV12-3 or TRBV12-4 and TRBJ2-7, with 8 positions matching TRBD1. This CDR3 region has 15 residues. Trimming removed 1 base from V and 4 bases from J; junction bases left unmatched: 6. The CDR3 DNA reads TGTGCCAGCAGTTTAGGACAGGGGATGGTTTACGAGCAGTACTTC. Protein: CASSLGQGMVYEQYF.

The genes are TRBV6-5 and TRBJ2-5, with D possibly matching TRBD2 (6 bases). This CDR3 is built from 14 residues. Trimming took off 6 bases at V and 6 bases at J, with 17 bases between the two ends. Germline lookup yields CDR1 MNHEY and CDR2 SVGAGI. The CDR3, as DNA: TGTGCCAGCAGCCCCCCTGCGGGATGGAAGACCCAGTACTTC. This sequence encodes CASSPPAGWKTQYF.

The rearrangement links TRBV2 to TRBJ2-6; D might be TRBD2 (6 bases). V shed 4 bases and J shed 0 bases, with 10 bases lying between them. Germline loops: CDR1 SNHLY, CDR2 FYNNEI. CDR3 length: 16 amino acids. The CDR3 loop reads CASSAVGGSGANVLTF. The DNA of the CDR3 is TGTGCCAGCAGTGCGGTGGGGGGCTCTGGGGCCAACGTCCTGACTTTC.

The chain combines TRBV7-2 with TRBJ2-3; 7 bases line up with TRBD1. The germline V gene has CDR1 SGHTA and CDR2 FQGNSA. The ends lost 6 bases at V and 2 bases at J; junction bases unmatched: 11. This CDR3 is built from 16 residues. The CDR3 loop is CASSGDLQGITDTQYF. The CDR3 region has the DNA TGTGCCAGCAGTGGGGACCTACAGGGGATCACAGATACGCAGTATTTT.

The genes are TRBV27 and TRBJ2-3; 12 bases match TRBD2. The CDR3 totals 18 residues. CDR1 MNHEY and CDR2 SMNVEV come from the germline V gene (reference sequence). V lost 6 bases and J lost 0; bases outside the gene matches: 10. The DNA for the CDR3 is TGTGCCAGCAGACGTAGGACTAGCGGGATCTCTAGCACAGATACGCAGTATTTT. Protein product: CASRRRTSGISSTDTQYF.

This chain uses TRBV6-6 with TRBJ1-2; TRBD1 is a possible D gene (5 bases). This CDR3 region has 13 residues. Germline CDR1 and CDR2: MNHNY and SVGAGI (reference sequence). The V end lost 0 bases, the J end lost 8 bases, and 10 bases lay between the germline ends. CDR3 sequence (DNA): TGTGCCAGCAGTTACTCGGGCAGGGAGGGCTACACCTTC. Protein: CASSYSGREGYTF.

The CDR3 bases are TGTGCCAGCAGTTTAGAGGGGGGAACGACGTACGAGCAGTACTTC. It translates to CASSLEGGTTYEQYF. The chain carries TRBV12-3 or TRBV12-4 and TRBJ2-7; TRBD1 or TRBD2 may be the D gene (6 bases each). The CDR3 consists of 15 residues. The ends were cut back, 1 base at V and 4 bases at J, with 14 bases in the middle.

The chain recombines TRBV20-1 with TRBJ1-5; 9 bases fit TRBD1. CDR3 length equals 18 residues. The germline CDR1 and CDR2 sequences are DFQATT and SNEGSKA (reference sequence). With V trimmed by 6 bases and J by 0 bases, 15 bases remained unmatched. As DNA, the CDR3 is TGCAGTGCACCCTCCGGGACAGGGTCGCCGTATAGCAATCAGCCCCAGCATTTT. This translates into CSAPSGTGSPYSNQPQHF.

This sequence joins TRBV7-8 and TRBJ2-1; D gene ambiguous. Germline V CDR1 and CDR2: SGHVS, FQNEAQ. CDR3 size: 16 residues. Trimming shortened V by 0 bases and J by 0 bases, and 9 bases separated the two germline ends. CDR3 sequence reads: CASSLAAPNSYNEQFF. The CDR3 coding sequence is TGTGCCAGCAGCTTAGCGGCCCCTAACTCCTACAATGAGCAGTTCTTC. Filled out from reference TRBV7-8 and TRBJ2-1, the complete variable domain reads GAGVSQSPRYKVAKRGQDVALRCDPISGHVSLFWYQQALGQGPEFLTYFQNEAQLDKSGLPSDRFFAERPEGSVSTLKIQRTQQEDSAVYLCASSLAAPNSYNEQFFGPGTRLTVL.

The chain joins TRBV19 to TRBJ2-7; 7 positions agree with TRBD1. This CDR3 has 14 residues. Trimming cost V 5 bases and J 3 bases; bases outside gene matches: 7. Germline loops: CDR1 LNHDA, CDR2 SQIVND (reference sequence). The CDR3 loop is CASSGRRDSYEQYF. DNA for the CDR3: TGTGCCAGTAGTGGCCGACGGGACAGCTACGAGCAGTACTTC.

The rearrangement links TRBV7-9 to TRBJ2-2, with D possibly TRBD1 on 5 matching bases. V was pared by 5 bases and J by 1 base, with 11 bases between. Germline CDR1 SEHNR, CDR2 FQNEAQ (reference sequence). The CDR3 consists of 15 residues. CDR3 DNA sequence: TGTGCCAGCAGCGCCTACACAGGGAACACCGGGGAGCTGTTTTTT. Encoded protein: CASSAYTGNTGELFF.

The rearrangement links TRBV29-1 to TRBJ2-2; tentative D call: TRBD2 (7 bases). Germline assignment: CDR1 SQVTM and CDR2 ANQGSEA. This CDR3 region has 17 residues. V shed 3 bases and J shed 4 bases, with 21 bases lying between them. The CDR3 protein is CSVDRGTGGVGTGELFF. For the CDR3, the DNA is TGCAGCGTTGATAGGGGGACGGGGGGCGTCGGCACCGGGGAGCTGTTTTTT.

The V call is TRBV5-1, the J call TRBJ2-1; D remains ambiguous. The ends were cut back, 0 bases at V and 4 bases at J, with 11 bases in the middle. Germline V gene data show CDR1 as SGHRS and CDR2 as YFSETQ. CDR3 size: 15 residues. Here the CDR3 DNA reads TGCGCCAGCAGCTTGGTAGCAGCAGCTTACAATGAGCAGTTCTTC. Residues: CASSLVAAAYNEQFF. Based on the CDR3 plus reference TRBV5-1 and TRBJ2-1, the full variable domain is KAGVTQTPRYLIKTRGQQVTLSCSPISGHRSVSWYQQTPGQGLQFLFEYFSETQRNKGNFPGRFSGRQFSNSRSEMNVSTLELGDSALYLCASSLVAAAYNEQFFGPGTRLTVL.

The gene calls are TRBV6-1 and TRBJ2-1; TRBD2 is a possible D gene (7 bases). Trimming removed 7 bases from V and 8 bases from J, with 30 bases in between. Germline V gene lookup returns CDR1 MNHNS and CDR2 SASEGT. This CDR3 region has 18 residues. CDR3 amino acids: CASTRTVPGGHHIDEQFF. The DNA of the CDR3 is TGTGCCAGCACCCGAACGGTTCCGGGGGGACACCACATCGATGAGCAGTTCTTC.

The rearrangement uses TRBV29-1 and TRBJ2-3; 10 nucleotides agree with TRBD2. V lost 4 bases, J lost 4 bases, and 8 bases stayed unmatched. Germline CDR1 SQVTM, CDR2 ANQGSEA. CDR3 size: 15 residues. This CDR3 reads CSVATASGSADTQYF. As DNA, the CDR3 is TGCAGCGTTGCTACGGCTAGCGGGAGTGCAGATACGCAGTATTTT.